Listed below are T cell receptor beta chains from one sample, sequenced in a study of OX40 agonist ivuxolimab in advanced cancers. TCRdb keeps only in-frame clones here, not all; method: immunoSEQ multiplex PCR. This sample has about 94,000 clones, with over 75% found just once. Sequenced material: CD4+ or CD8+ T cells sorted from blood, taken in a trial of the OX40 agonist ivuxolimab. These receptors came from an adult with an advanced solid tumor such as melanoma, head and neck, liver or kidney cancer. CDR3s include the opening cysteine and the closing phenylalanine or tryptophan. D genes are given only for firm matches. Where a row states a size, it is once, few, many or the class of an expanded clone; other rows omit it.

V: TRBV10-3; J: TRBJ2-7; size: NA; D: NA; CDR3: CAISESNGFEQYF; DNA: TGTGCCATCAGTGAGTCGAACGGGTTCGAGCAGTACTTC
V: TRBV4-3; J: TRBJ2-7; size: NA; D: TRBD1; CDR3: CASSKGQAFHGEQYF; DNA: TGCGCCAGCAGCAAGGGACAGGCTTTTCACGGCGAGCAGTACTTC
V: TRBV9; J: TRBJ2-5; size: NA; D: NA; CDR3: CASSVGPGQETQYF; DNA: TGTGCCAGCAGCGTAGGTCCGGGGCAAGAGACCCAGTACTTC
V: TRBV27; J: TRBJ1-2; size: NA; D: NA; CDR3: CASSQTGTPNYGYTF; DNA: TGTGCCAGCAGTCAGACAGGTACCCCTAACTATGGCTACACCTTC
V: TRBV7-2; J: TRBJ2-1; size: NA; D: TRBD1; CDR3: CASSLKGTTGGSYNEQFF; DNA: TGTGCCAGCAGCTTAAAAGGGACGACAGGGGGCTCCTACAATGAGCAGTTCTTC
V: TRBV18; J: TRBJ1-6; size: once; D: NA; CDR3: CASSPEQGSPLHF; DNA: TGTGCCAGTTCGCCAGAACAGGGCTCACCCCTCCACTTT
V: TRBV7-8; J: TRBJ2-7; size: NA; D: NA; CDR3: CASSLVEGSSHEQYF; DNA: TGTGCCAGCAGCTTAGTGGAGGGAAGTTCCCACGAGCAGTACTTC
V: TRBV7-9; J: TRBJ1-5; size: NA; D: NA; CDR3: CASSTDSSNQPQHF; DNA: TGTGCCAGCAGCACAGACAGCTCCAATCAGCCCCAGCATTTT
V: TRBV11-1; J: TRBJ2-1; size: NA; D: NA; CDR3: CASSLVQSSYNEQFF; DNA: TGTGCCAGCAGCTTAGTTCAGAGCTCCTACAATGAGCAGTTCTTC
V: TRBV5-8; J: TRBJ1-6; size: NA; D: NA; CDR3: CASSLDIRPLHF; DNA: TGTGCCAGCAGCTTAGACATAAGACCCCTCCACTTT
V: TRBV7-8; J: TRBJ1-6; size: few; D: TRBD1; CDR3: CASSLGQKSPLHF; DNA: TGTGCCAGCAGCTTGGGACAGAAATCACCCCTCCACTTT
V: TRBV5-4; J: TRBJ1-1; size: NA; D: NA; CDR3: CASSPPSAPEAFF; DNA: TGTGCCAGCAGCCCTCCAAGTGCCCCTGAAGCTTTCTTT
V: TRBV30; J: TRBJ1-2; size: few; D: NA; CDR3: CAWSVATAGYTF; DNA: TGTGCCTGGAGTGTTGCCACAGCGGGCTACACCTTC
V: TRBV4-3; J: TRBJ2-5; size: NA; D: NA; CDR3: CASSRLTGETQYF; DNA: TGCGCCAGCAGCCGCCTCACGGGAGAGACCCAGTACTTC
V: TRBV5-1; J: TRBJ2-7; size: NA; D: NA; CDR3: CASSPGDIYEQYF; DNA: TGCGCCAGCAGCCCGGGGGACATCTACGAGCAGTACTTC
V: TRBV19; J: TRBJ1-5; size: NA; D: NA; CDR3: CASNQVDQPQHF; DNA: TGTGCCAGTAACCAGGTCGACCAGCCCCAGCATTTT
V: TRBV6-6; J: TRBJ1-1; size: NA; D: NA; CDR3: CASRRGPNTEAFF; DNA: TGTGCCAGCAGGCGAGGACCGAACACTGAAGCTTTCTTT
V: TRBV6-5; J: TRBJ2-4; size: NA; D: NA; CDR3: CASSSPGRKNIQYF; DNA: TGTGCCAGCAGTTCACCGGGACGTAAAAACATTCAGTACTTC
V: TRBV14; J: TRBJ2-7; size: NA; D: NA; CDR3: CASSQANRVYEQYF; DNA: TGTGCCAGCAGCCAAGCGAACAGGGTCTACGAGCAGTACTTC
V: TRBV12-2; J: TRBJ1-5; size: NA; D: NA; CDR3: CASREGGVLSVPQHF; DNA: TGTGCAAGTCGTGAGGGGGGGGTCCTCAGCGTGCCCCAGCATTTT
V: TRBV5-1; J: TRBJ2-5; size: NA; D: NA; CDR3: CASTGFQETQYF; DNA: TGCGCCAGCACAGGATTCCAAGAGACCCAGTACTTC
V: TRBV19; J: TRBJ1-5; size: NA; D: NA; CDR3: CASGRLTGFDQPQHF; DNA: TGTGCCAGCGGGAGGTTAACAGGGTTCGATCAGCCCCAGCATTTT
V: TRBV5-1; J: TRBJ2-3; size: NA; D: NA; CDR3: CASSLGSRVADTQYF; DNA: TGCGCCAGCAGCTTGGGTTCCAGGGTTGCAGATACGCAGTATTTT
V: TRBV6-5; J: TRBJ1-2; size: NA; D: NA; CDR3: CASTLRDPNYGYTF; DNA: TGTGCCAGCACTCTGAGGGACCCTAACTATGGCTACACCTTC
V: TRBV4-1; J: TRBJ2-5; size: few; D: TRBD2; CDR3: CASSQDKPGTSGGVGTQYF; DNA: TGCGCCAGCAGCCAGGATAAACCCGGGACTAGCGGGGGGGTTGGGACCCAGTACTTC
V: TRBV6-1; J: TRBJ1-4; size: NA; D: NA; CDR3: CASRAQNEKLFF; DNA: TGTGCCAGCAGGGCACAGAATGAAAAACTGTTTTTT
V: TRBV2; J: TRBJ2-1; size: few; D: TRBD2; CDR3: CASIGLGNEQFF; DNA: TGTGCCAGCATCGGACTAGGTAATGAGCAGTTCTTC
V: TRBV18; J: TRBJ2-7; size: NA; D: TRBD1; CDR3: CASSRQGQGPYEQYF; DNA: TGTGCCAGCTCACGTCAGGGACAGGGGCCCTACGAGCAGTACTTC
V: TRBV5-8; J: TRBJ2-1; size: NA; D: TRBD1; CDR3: CASSRGRDEQFF; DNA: TGTGCCAGCTCAAGGGGGCGCGATGAGCAGTTCTTC
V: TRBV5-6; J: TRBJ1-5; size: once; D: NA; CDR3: CASSLGTGGNQPQHF; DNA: TGTGCCAGCAGCTTGGGGACTGGTGGCAATCAGCCCCAGCATTTT
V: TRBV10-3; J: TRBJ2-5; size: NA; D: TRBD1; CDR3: CAISNRQGEETQYF; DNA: TGTGCCATCAGCAACCGACAGGGGGAAGAGACCCAGTACTTC
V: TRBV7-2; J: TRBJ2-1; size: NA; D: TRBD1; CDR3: CASSPDRDNEQFF; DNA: TGTGCCAGCAGCCCGGACAGGGACAATGAGCAGTTCTTC
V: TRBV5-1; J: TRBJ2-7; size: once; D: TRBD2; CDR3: CASSFGGRGITYEQYF; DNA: TGCGCCAGCAGCTTCGGTGGGCGGGGGATCACCTACGAGCAGTACTTC
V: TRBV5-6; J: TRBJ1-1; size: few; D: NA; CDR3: CASSPRADITGMNTEAFF; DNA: TGTGCCAGCAGCCCCCGGGCTGATATTACAGGCATGAACACTGAAGCTTTCTTT
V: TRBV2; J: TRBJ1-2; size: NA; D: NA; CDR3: CASTQAEGSGYTF; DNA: TGTGCCAGCACCCAAGCAGAAGGGAGCGGCTACACCTTC
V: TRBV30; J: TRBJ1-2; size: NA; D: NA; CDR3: CAGRRDMRDYGYTF; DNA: TGTGCCGGCCGCCGGGACATGAGGGACTATGGCTACACCTTC